Below, 21 T cell receptor beta chains from the same sample are listed, as sequenced in a study of T cells in tuberculosis. Here immunoSEQ multiplex PCR was the method, and the copy in TCRdb shows in-frame clones only, minus some. The top ten clones hold roughly 7% of a sample with 45,000 or so clones, roughly 96% of them seen once. Material: PBMCs. These receptors all stem from a donor aged 10 to 29 with latent tuberculosis or without tuberculosis infection.

The chain is built from TRBV5-7 and TRBJ2-7; D might be TRBD1 (6 bases). TRBV5-7 is given ORF status, its function remaining uncertain. V was clipped by 2 bases and J by 2 bases, with 17 bases between them. The CDR3 consists of 16 residues. CDR3 protein: CASSLFTGSVPYEQYF. In DNA form, the CDR3 reads TGTGCCAGCAGCTTATTTACAGGGAGTGTCCCCTACGAGCAGTACTTC.

This chain links TRBV10-3 with TRBJ2-1; a weak D match, TRBD2 (5 bases). Germline V gene sequence: CDR1 ENHRY, CDR2 SYGVKD. The CDR3 has 12 amino acids. The ends were cut back, 8 bases at V and 6 bases at J, with 11 bases in the middle. The CDR3 here is CAIGGSVNEQFF. The CDR3, as DNA: TGTGCCATCGGTGGTAGCGTCAATGAGCAGTTCTTC.

The V gene is TRBV30, the J gene TRBJ1-4; 7 nucleotides agree with TRBD1. Looked up from germline, CDR1 is GTSNPN and CDR2 is SVGIG (reference sequence). V was pared by 2 bases and J by 4 bases, with 4 bases of the junction left unmatched. The CDR3 extends over 14 amino acids. The CDR3 nucleotides read TGTGCCTGGAGTACGACAGGGTATAATGAAAAACTGTTTTTT. Its translation is CAWSTTGYNEKLFF. Full variable domain (rest looked up from reference TRBV30 and TRBJ1-4): SQTIHQWPATLVQPVGSPLSLECTVEGTSNPNLYWYRQAAGRGLQLLFYSVGIGQISSEVPQNLSASRPQDRQFILSSKKLLLSDSGFYLCAWSTTGYNEKLFFGSGTQLSVL.

The chain carries TRBV30 and TRBJ2-5, with 10 bases identical to TRBD1. The germline V gene has CDR1 GTSNPN and CDR2 SVGIG (reference sequence). The length of the CDR3 is 15 residues. Trimming took 2 bases from V and 3 from J; bases not matched to a gene: 6. CDR3 residues: CAWSFTGTGEETQYF. As DNA, the CDR3 is TGTGCCTGGAGTTTCACCGGGACAGGGGAAGAGACCCAGTACTTC.

The V gene is TRBV18, the J gene TRBJ1-5; 7 positions agree with TRBD1. The junction had 13 bases not matched to a gene; V was cut back by 2 bases and J by 3 bases. The CDR3 is 18 amino acids. Germline CDR1 reads KGHSH; CDR2 reads LQKENI. The CDR3 nucleotides are TGTGCCAGCTCACCAGAGGGGATCCCGGGACAGTACAATCAGCCCCAGCATTTT. Amino acid sequence: CASSPEGIPGQYNQPQHF.

The chain has TRBV4-1 and TRBJ2-5; D not resolved. The V end lost 3 bases, the J end lost 4 bases, and 9 bases lay between the germline ends. This CDR3 comprises 13 residues. Germline V gives CDR1 MGHRA, CDR2 YSYEKL. The CDR3, as DNA: TGCGCCAGCAGCCAGCTCCCCAGAGAGACCCAGTACTTC. It encodes CASSQLPRETQYF.

The chain combines TRBV6-5 with TRBJ1-2; D may be TRBD1 (6 bases). Deletions cut 7 bases from V and 6 bases from J, with 21 bases between. Germline loops: CDR1 MNHEY, CDR2 SVGAGI. The CDR3 is made up of 15 amino acids. This chain's CDR3 is CASTATGARGDGYTF. The DNA for the CDR3 is TGTGCCAGCACTGCAACCGGGGCCAGGGGAGATGGCTACACCTTC.

This sequence joins TRBV6-1 and TRBJ2-5, with a weak D call TRBD2 (6 bases). Germline CDR1 is MNHNS and CDR2 is SASEGT. Trimming cost V 8 bases and J 1 base, with 11 bases left between them. The CDR3 runs to 13 residues. The CDR3 DNA sequence: TGTGCCAGCCACCAGGGACTCCAAGAGACCCAGTACTTC. Protein sequence: CASHQGLQETQYF.

This chain links TRBV9 with TRBJ2-3, with 9 bases aligning to TRBD2. The CDR3 loop spans 13 amino acids. CDR1 and CDR2 (germline): SGDLS, YYNGEE. V lost 4 bases, J lost 6 bases, and 3 bases stayed unmatched. DNA of the CDR3: TGTGCCAGCAGCACTCTAGCGGGGGATACGCAGTATTTT. Protein product: CASSTLAGDTQYF.

This chain links TRBV23-1 with TRBJ1-5; perhaps TRBD1 as D (5 bases). TRBV23-1 falls under the ORF class, with uncertain function. V was shortened by 11 bases and J by 4 bases, with 12 bases between the two germline ends. This CDR3 region has 12 residues. CDR3 protein: CALLGLNQPQHF. The CDR3 DNA follows: TGCGCCCTCTTGGGGCTAAATCAGCCCCAGCATTTT.

The rearrangement uses TRBV7-2 and TRBJ2-3; D may be TRBD2 (6 bases). Germline CDR1 is SGHTA and CDR2 is FQGNSA. V shed 6 bases and J shed 4 bases, with 8 bases lying between them. The CDR3 has 12 residues. In nucleotides, the CDR3 is TGTGCCAGCAGGAGCGGGTCAGATACGCAGTATTTT. Its translation: CASRSGSDTQYF.

The chain uses TRBV10-2 and TRBJ2-3, with TRBD1 identical over 7 bases. J gave up 1 base and V 0 bases, and 4 bases lay outside the gene matches. Germline CDR1 and CDR2: WSHSY and SAAADI. The CDR3 is made up of 16 amino acids. In DNA, the CDR3 is TGCGCCAGCAGTGAGTCAGGGGGCCTAGGCACAGATACGCAGTATTTT. Protein product: CASSESGGLGTDTQYF.

The rearrangement uses TRBV7-9 and TRBJ2-5; D is unclear. The CDR3 has 16 amino acids. The germline V and J ends were trimmed by 1 base and 3 bases, with 15 bases remaining between them. Per the germline V gene, CDR1 is SEHNR and CDR2 is FQNEAQ (reference sequence). The CDR3 loop reads CASSLGETIIEETQYF. CDR3 nucleotide sequence: TGTGCCAGCAGCTTAGGTGAAACAATCATCGAAGAGACCCAGTACTTC.

This clone came up once. The chain joins TRBV9 to TRBJ1-6, with 7 bases aligning to TRBD1. The CDR3 extends over 16 amino acids. The germline V gene encodes CDR1 SGDLS and CDR2 YYNGEE. The ends lost 0 bases at V and 10 bases at J; junction bases unmatched: 10. In DNA, the CDR3 is TGTGCCAGCAGCGTAGCTGAGGGGGCCGTGGGATCACCCCTCCACTTT. It translates to CASSVAEGAVGSPLHF.

The genes are TRBV5-1 and TRBJ2-5, with 9 bases lining up with TRBD1. CDR1 and CDR2 (germline): SGHRS, YFSETQ. This CDR3 contains 16 residues. V gave up 0 bases and J gave up 4 bases; unmatched junction bases: 7. The CDR3 loop reads CASSLVYRGRRETQYF. In DNA, the CDR3 is TGCGCCAGCAGCTTGGTTTACAGGGGGCGGCGAGAGACCCAGTACTTC.

The CDR3 DNA sequence: TGCGCCAGCAGCCGACTAGCGGGGGATGAGGATGAGCAGTTCTTC. Amino acid sequence: CASSRLAGDEDEQFF. This sequence joins TRBV4-1 and TRBJ2-1; 12 bases are shared with TRBD2. Trimming cost V 4 bases and J 8 bases; bases outside gene matches: 6. The CDR3 runs 15 residues. In germline, CDR1 is MGHRA, CDR2 YSYEKL.

This clone has just one count. V gene TRBV2 combines with J gene TRBJ2-7, with TRBD1 matching 9 bases. Per germline, CDR1 SNHLY and CDR2 FYNNEI. J lost 2 bases, V lost 8 bases, and 10 bases had no gene match. The CDR3 runs 15 residues. The CDR3 DNA sequence: TGTGCCAGCCACCTCCCAGGGACAGGGACCTACGAGCAGTACTTC. This encodes CASHLPGTGTYEQYF.

The gene calls are TRBV29-1 and TRBJ2-1; D not resolved. CDR1 is SQVTM, CDR2 ANQGSEA, per germline. The CDR3 loop spans 12 amino acids. V was pared by 1 base and J by 7 bases, with 8 bases between. This chain's CDR3 is CSVEALVNEQFF. Written as DNA, the CDR3 is TGCAGCGTTGAAGCACTTGTAAATGAGCAGTTCTTC.

This chain connects TRBV7-2 to TRBJ2-7; perhaps TRBD2 as D (7 bases). V lost 1 base and J lost 3, with 10 bases in between. This CDR3 comprises 14 residues. Germline assignment: CDR1 SGHTA and CDR2 FQGNSA. CDR3 DNA sequence: TGTGCCAGCAGCTTAGAGGGGGGGTTCTACGAGCAGTACTTC. It codes for CASSLEGGFYEQYF.

This rearrangement joins TRBV7-9 to TRBJ2-3; 9 bases are shared with TRBD2. In germline, CDR1 is SEHNR, CDR2 FQNEAQ (reference sequence). The CDR3 spans 16 residues. Losses at the gene ends were 5 bases for V and 1 base for J; bases not matched to a gene: 7. This chain's CDR3 is CASSPDIAGGTDTQYF. The CDR3 coding sequence is TGTGCCAGCAGCCCGGATATAGCGGGAGGCACAGATACGCAGTATTTT.

The chain carries TRBV6-5 and TRBJ2-5; 7 nucleotides align to TRBD2. This CDR3 is built from 14 residues. Germline V gives CDR1 MNHEY, CDR2 SVGAGI. J was trimmed by 3 bases and V by 6 bases; bases with no gene match: 7. CDR3 coding DNA: TGTGCCAGCAGGAAACTAGCGCTAAAAGAGACCCAGTACTTC. Its protein is CASRKLALKETQYF.